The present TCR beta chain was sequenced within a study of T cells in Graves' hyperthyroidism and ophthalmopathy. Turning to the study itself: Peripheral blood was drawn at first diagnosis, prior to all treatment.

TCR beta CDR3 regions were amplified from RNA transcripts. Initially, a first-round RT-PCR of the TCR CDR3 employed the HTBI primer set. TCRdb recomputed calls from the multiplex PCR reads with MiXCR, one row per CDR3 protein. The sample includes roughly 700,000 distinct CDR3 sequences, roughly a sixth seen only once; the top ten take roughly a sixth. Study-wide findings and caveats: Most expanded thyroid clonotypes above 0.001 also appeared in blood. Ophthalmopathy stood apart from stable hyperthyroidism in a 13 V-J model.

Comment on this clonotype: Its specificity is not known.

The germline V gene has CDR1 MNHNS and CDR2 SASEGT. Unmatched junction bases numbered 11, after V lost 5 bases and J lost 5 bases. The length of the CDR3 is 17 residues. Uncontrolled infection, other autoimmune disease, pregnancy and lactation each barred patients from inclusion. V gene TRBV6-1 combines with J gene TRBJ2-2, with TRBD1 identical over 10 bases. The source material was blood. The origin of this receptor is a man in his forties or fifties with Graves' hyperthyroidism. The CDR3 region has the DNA TGTGCCAGCAGTTTTTCACGGACAGGGGGAGTTACCGGGGAGCTGTTTTTT. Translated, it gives CASSFSRTGGVTGELFF.